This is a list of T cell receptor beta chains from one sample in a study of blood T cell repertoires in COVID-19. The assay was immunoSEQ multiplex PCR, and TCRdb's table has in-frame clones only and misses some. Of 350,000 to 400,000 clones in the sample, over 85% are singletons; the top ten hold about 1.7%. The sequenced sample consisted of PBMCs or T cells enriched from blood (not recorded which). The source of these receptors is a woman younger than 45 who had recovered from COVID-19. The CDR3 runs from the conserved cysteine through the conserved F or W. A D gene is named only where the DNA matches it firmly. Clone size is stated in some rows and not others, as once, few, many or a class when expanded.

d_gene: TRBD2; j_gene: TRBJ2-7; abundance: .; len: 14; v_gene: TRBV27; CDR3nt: TGTGCCAGCAGTTTATCCCAGCGGGGCTACGAGCAGTACTTC; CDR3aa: CASSLSQRGYEQYF
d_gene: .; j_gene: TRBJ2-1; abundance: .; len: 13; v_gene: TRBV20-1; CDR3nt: TGCAGTGCTAGTCTAAGCTCCTACAATGAGCAGTTCTTC; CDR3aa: CSASLSSYNEQFF
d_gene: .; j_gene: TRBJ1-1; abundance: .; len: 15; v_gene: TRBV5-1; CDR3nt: TGCGCCAGCAATACGAGGGGGGGAATGAACACTGAAGCTTTCTTT; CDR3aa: CASNTRGGMNTEAFF
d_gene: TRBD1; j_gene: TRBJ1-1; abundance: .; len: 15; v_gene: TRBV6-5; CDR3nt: TGTGCCAGCAGTCGGCCCGGGACAGGAAGGACTGAAGCTTTCTTT; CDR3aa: CASSRPGTGRTEAFF
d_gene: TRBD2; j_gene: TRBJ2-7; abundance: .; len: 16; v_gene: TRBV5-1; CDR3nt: TGCGCCAGCAGCAGGACTAGCGGACGAAGCTCCTACGAGCAGTACTTC; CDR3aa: CASSRTSGRSSYEQYF
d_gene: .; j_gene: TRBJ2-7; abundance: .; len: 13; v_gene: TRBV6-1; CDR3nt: TGTGCCAGCAGTGAAACCCACCCGACAGGTCAGTACTTC; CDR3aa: CASSETHPTGQYF
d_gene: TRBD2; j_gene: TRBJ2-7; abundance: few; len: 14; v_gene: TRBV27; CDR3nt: TGTGCCAGCAGCCCGACTAGCGGGAGACGGGAGCAGTACTTC; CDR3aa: CASSPTSGRREQYF
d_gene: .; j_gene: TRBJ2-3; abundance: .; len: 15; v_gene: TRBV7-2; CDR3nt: TGTGCCAGCAGCTTAGCGGGGGCCCTCACAGATACGCAGTATTTT; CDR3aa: CASSLAGALTDTQYF
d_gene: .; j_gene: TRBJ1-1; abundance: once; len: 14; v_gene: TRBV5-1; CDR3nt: TGCGCCAGCAGCTTGAACACATTGAACACTGAAGCTTTCTTT; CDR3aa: CASSLNTLNTEAFF
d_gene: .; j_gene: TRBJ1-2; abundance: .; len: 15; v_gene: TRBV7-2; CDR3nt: TGTGCCAGCAGCTTAGGCAGGGGCCTTAACTATGGCTACACCTTC; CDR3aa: CASSLGRGLNYGYTF
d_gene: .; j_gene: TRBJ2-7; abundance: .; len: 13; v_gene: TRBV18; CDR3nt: TGTGCCAGCTCACGAGACGGACTCTACGAGCAGTACTTC; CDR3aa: CASSRDGLYEQYF
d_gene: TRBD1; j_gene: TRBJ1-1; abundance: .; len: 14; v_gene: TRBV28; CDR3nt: TGTGCCAGCAGTGGGACAGGTCTCTGGACTGAAGCTTTCTTT; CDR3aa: CASSGTGLWTEAFF
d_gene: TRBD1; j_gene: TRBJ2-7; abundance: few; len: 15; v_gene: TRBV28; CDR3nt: TGTGCCAGCAGAAGTCCGGGACAGGGGGCTTCCGAGCAGTACTTC; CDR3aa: CASRSPGQGASEQYF
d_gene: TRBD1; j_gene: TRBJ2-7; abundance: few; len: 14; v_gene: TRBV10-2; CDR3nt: TGCGCCAGCAGTGAGTCGGCAGGGGGTTACGAGCAGTACTTC; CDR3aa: CASSESAGGYEQYF
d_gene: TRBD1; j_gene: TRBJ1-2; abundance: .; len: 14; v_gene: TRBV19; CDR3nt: TGTGCCAGTACCCTCCACGACAGGGGGCAGGGCTACACCTTC; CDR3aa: CASTLHDRGQGYTF
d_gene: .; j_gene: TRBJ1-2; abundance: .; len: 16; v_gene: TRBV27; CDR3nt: TGTGCCAGCAGTTTGCGTGGCCGGAGGGGTCTAGATGGCTACACCTTC; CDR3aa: CASSLRGRRGLDGYTF
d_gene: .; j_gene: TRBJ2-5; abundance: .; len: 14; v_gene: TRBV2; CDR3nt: TGTGCCAGCAGTGAAGACGGTGACCAAGAGACCCAGTACTTC; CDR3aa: CASSEDGDQETQYF
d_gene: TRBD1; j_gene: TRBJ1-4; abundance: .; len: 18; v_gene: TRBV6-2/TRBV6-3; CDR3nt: TGTGCCAGCAGTTACCCCGACGGGGGACAGGGATATAATGAAAAACTGTTTTTT; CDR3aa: CASSYPDGGQGYNEKLFF
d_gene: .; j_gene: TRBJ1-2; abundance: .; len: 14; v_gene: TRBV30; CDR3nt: TGTGCCTGGAATCGGCCGGGGTTGAACTATGGCTACACCTTC; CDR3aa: CAWNRPGLNYGYTF
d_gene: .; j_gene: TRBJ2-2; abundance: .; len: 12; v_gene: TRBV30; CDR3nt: TGTGCCTTCCCTACTTTAACCGGGGAGCTGTTTTTT; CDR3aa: CAFPTLTGELFF
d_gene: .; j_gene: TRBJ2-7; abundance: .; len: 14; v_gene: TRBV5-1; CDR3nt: TGCGCCAGCAGCTTGATTCAGGGAACCTACGAGCAGTACTTC; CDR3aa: CASSLIQGTYEQYF
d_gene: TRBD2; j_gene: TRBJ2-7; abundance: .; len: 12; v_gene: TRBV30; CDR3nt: TGTGCTTGGGGAGCGGGAGCCTACGAGCAGTACTTC; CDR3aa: CAWGAGAYEQYF
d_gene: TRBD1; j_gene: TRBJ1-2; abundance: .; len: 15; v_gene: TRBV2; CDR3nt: TGTGCCAGCAGTGACAGGGGGCGATCCTTCTATGGCTACACCTTC; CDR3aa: CASSDRGRSFYGYTF
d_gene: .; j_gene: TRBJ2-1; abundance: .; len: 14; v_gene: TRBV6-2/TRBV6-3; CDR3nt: TGTGCCAGCAGTCGGAGGGAAGCCTACAATGAGCAGTTCTTC; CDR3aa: CASSRREAYNEQFF
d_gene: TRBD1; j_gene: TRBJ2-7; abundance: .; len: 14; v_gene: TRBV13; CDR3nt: TGTGCCAGCAGTCTCCGGACAGGGCCCTACGAGCAGTACTTC; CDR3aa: CASSLRTGPYEQYF
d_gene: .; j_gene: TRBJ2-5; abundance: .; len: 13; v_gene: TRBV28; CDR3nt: TGTGCCAGCACCATTGGGGGGAGTCCGAGGGTACACTTC; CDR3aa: CASTIGGSPRVHF
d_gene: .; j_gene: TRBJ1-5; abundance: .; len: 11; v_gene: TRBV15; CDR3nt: TGTGCCACCAGCAACCCAGGGCCCCAGCATTTT; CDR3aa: CATSNPGPQHF
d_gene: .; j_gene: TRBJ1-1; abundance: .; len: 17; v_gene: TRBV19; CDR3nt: TGTGCCAGTAGACCGAAAAATAAGGAGTTTCTGGTCACTGAAGCTTTCTTT; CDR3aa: CASRPKNKEFLVTEAFF
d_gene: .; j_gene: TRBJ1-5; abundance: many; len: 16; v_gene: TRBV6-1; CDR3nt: TGTGCCAGCAGTGAAAAAGGAGGGGTGGGCAATCAGCCCCAGCATTTT; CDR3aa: CASSEKGGVGNQPQHF
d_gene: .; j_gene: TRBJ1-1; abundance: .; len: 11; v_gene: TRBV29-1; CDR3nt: TGCAGCGTTTCGAGGAACACTGAAGCTTTCTTT; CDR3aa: CSVSRNTEAFF
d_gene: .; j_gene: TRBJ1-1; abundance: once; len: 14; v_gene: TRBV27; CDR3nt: TGTGCCAGCAGTTTATCCGGGGGAAGCACTGAAGCTTTCTTT; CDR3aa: CASSLSGGSTEAFF